The 13 T cell receptor beta chains below come from one sample, sequenced in a study of T cell repertoires in cytomegalovirus infection. MiXCR, applied by TCRdb to the reads, yields one record per CDR3 protein. The sample carries about 600,000 distinct CDR3 sequences, 20% to 25% recorded once. The source material was CD8+ T cells from PBMCs. All receptors come from a human donor in good health (CMV status not recorded). Some clones in this sample may be carry-over from other donors' samples.

V usage is TRBV6-5 and J usage is TRBJ2-1, with D uncertain. V lost 0 bases and J 3 bases, leaving 12 bases between the germline ends. Germline assignment: CDR1 MNHEY and CDR2 SVGAGI. CDR3 length: 16 residues. CDR3 DNA: TGTGCCAGCAGTTACTCGGTCCTAGGAAACTACAATGAGCAGTTCTTC. Residues: CASSYSVLGNYNEQFF.

This clonotype was counted only a few times. The CDR3 sequence: CASTLTVQGNNSPLHF. The DNA for the CDR3 is TGTGCCAGCACCCTTACGGTTCAGGGCAATAATTCACCCCTCCACTTT. This rearrangement joins TRBV6-5 to TRBJ1-6, with D possibly matching TRBD1 (5 bases). V dropped 7 bases and J dropped 5 bases, with 18 bases sitting between them. The CDR3 is 16 amino acids. The germline V gene has CDR1 MNHEY and CDR2 SVGAGI.

The chain uses TRBV6-6 and TRBJ1-4; a weak D match, TRBD1 (5 bases). Per the germline V gene, CDR1 is MNHNY and CDR2 is SVGAGI (reference sequence). Trimming took 9 bases from V and 7 from J, leaving 24 bases between them. The CDR3 is 16 amino acids. CDR3 DNA: TGTGCCAGTCGACAAGGGGAACAGAGGGCAGGTGAAAAACTGTTTTTT. It is translated as CASRQGEQRAGEKLFF.

This clonotype was counted at least ten times. The chain links TRBV27 to TRBJ2-1; TRBD2 agrees at 8 bases. V gave up 4 bases and J gave up 1 base; unmatched junction bases: 6. CDR1 is MNHEY, CDR2 SMNVEV, per germline (reference sequence). CDR3 length: 16 amino acids. CDR3 in amino acids: CASSSPRGASYNEQFF. Written as DNA, the CDR3 is TGTGCCAGCAGTTCACCGCGGGGGGCATCCTACAATGAGCAGTTCTTC.

This clonotype was detected only a few times. The chain is built from TRBV15 and TRBJ1-1; unclear D gene. The germline gives CDR1 LNHNV, CDR2 YYDKDF (reference sequence). The CDR3 has 11 residues. Trimming took 8 bases from V and 3 from J, leaving 7 bases between them. The CDR3 sequence is CATRGDTEAFF. The CDR3, as DNA: TGTGCCACCCGTGGGGACACTGAAGCTTTCTTT.

There are many counts of this clonotype. The chain employs TRBV5-1 and TRBJ1-1; 9 bases are a match to TRBD1. CDR1 is SGHRS, CDR2 YFSETQ, per germline. The CDR3 spans 14 residues. Trimming took 4 bases from V and 5 from J; bases not matched to a gene: 6. As DNA, the CDR3 is TGCGCCAGCAGCCCGGGGACAGGGAGGACTGAAGCTTTCTTT. Residues: CASSPGTGRTEAFF. Full variable domain (rest looked up from reference TRBV5-1 and TRBJ1-1): KAGVTQTPRYLIKTRGQQVTLSCSPISGHRSVSWYQQTPGQGLQFLFEYFSETQRNKGNFPGRFSGRQFSNSRSEMNVSTLELGDSALYLCASSPGTGRTEAFFGQGTRLTVV.

This clonotype was picked up many times. V and J are TRBV7-6 and TRBJ1-5; D is perhaps TRBD1 (6 bases). The germline V gene has CDR1 SGHVS and CDR2 FNYEAQ. There are 17 residues in the CDR3. V gave up 5 bases and J gave up 2 bases, with 19 bases separating them. CDR3: CASSPRGQLNGNQPQHF. CDR3 DNA sequence: TGTGCCAGCAGCCCCCGGGGGCAGCTCAACGGCAATCAGCCCCAGCATTTT.

This clonotype was detected ten times or more. CDR3 DNA sequence: TGTGCCAGCAGCCTCAGGGAAAGAGTCACTGAAGCTTTCTTT. This encodes CASSLRERVTEAFF. This chain joins TRBV7-2 and TRBJ1-1, with D possibly TRBD1 on 5 matching bases. The CDR3 length is 14 residues. Germline V CDR1 and CDR2: SGHTA, FQGNSA. The V and J ends lost 5 bases and 4 bases respectively, with 14 bases between them.

This clonotype was observed at least ten times. One junction end disagrees with the germline gene, perhaps due to a read error. This rearrangement joins TRBV7-9 to TRBJ2-5, with D perhaps matching TRBD1 (5 bases). From germline, CDR1 is SEHNR and CDR2 FQNEAQ (reference sequence). This CDR3 has 12 amino acids. CDR3 in DNA: TGTGCCAGCAGTTTAGGGGAAGAGACCCAGTACTTC. Amino acid sequence: CASSLGEETQYF.

This clonotype was observed at least ten times. The genes are TRBV7-8 and TRBJ2-5; D possibly corresponds to TRBD1 (5 bases). Per germline, CDR1 SGHVS and CDR2 FQNEAQ. The V gene lost 4 bases and the J gene lost 5 bases, with 14 bases spanning the gap. This CDR3 region has 14 residues. CDR3 nucleotides: TGTGCCAGCAGCTCCGATGGGGCCGGCGAGACCCAGTACTTC. Translating gives CASSSDGAGETQYF.

This clonotype was seen many times. The chain has TRBV12-3 or TRBV12-4 and TRBJ1-5; TRBD1 is a possible D gene (5 bases). Trimming removed 3 bases at V and 7 bases at J, with 10 bases between. CDR3 length: 13 amino acids. The CDR3 region is CASSLLGLQPQHF. The CDR3 nucleotides read TGTGCCAGCAGTTTGTTGGGGCTGCAGCCCCAGCATTTT.

The genes are TRBV7-9 and TRBJ2-7; 9 bases are a match to TRBD1. The CDR3 covers 14 residues. The V gene end was trimmed by 4 bases and the J gene end by 5 bases; junction bases not matched to a gene: 6. CDR1 is SEHNR, CDR2 FQNEAQ, per germline (reference sequence). The CDR3 DNA follows: TGTGCCAGCAGCTCCACAGGGGGCCGCCACGAGCAGTACTTC. This codes for CASSSTGGRHEQYF.

The chain employs TRBV20-1 and TRBJ1-1, with D possibly being TRBD1 (5 bases). This CDR3 comprises 11 residues. Trimming removed 5 bases from V and 6 bases from J, with 10 bases in between. Germline V gene data show CDR1 as DFQATT and CDR2 as SNEGSKA (reference sequence). The CDR3 protein is CSAHPGPEAFF. DNA for the CDR3: TGCAGTGCTCACCCGGGGCCTGAAGCTTTCTTT.